The T cell receptor (beta chain) described here comes from a study of long-term antiretroviral therapy in people with HIV. Background on the study: When the earliest samples were collected, ART was typically delayed until CD4 counts fell. Findings of the study overall: Compared with controls, HIV repertoires showed narrower CDR3 length ranges. The data indicate that diversity increased after ART but remained below transplant donor controls.

Survey-level immunoSEQ v3.0 assays were run. Sequencing was performed with immunoSEQ multiplex PCR; in TCRdb, only in-frame clones are kept and a portion is missing. This sample has 15,000 to 20,000 clones, with over 75% found just once. This CDR3 has 18 residues. Every participant with HIV received treatment in the United States. A single count supports this clone. No antigen is known for it. The source is a man in his fifties or sixties with HIV. The specimen was unsorted PBMCs, collected 0.7 years before starting antiretroviral therapy. J is TRBJ2-7 and V is TRBV21-1. TRBV21-1 has pseudogene status. The CDR3 loop is CASSKGGCGGTSSYEQYF. The DNA of the CDR3 is TGTGCCAGCAGCAAAGGGGGGTGTGGGGGAACAAGCTCCTACGAGCAGTACTTC.